This TCR beta chain came from a study of PD-1 blockade in classical Hodgkin lymphoma. The CDR3 runs to 15 residues. V lost 3 bases and J lost 8, with 16 bases in between. Germline lookup yields CDR1 ENHRY and CDR2 SYGVKD. No patient escaped relapse after autologous stem cell transplantation, and brentuximab vedotin exposure varied. The assay was immunoSEQ multiplex PCR, and TCRdb's table has in-frame clones only and misses some. The sample carries about 13,000 clones, more than 75% recorded once. The sequences come from peripheral blood mononuclear cells (PBMCs), collected at baseline. The J gene is TRBJ1-4, the V gene TRBV10-3, with D hard to call. The source of this sequence is a human donor with classical Hodgkin lymphoma. The CDR3 DNA reads as TGTGCCATCAGTGACGAGGGATCGGCGCCGGAAAAACTGTTTTTT. Residues: CAISDEGSAPEKLFF.